This T cell receptor beta chain was recorded in a study of shared clonotypes between healthy human individuals. The CDR3 is 18 residues long. Germline loops: CDR1 SEHNR, CDR2 FQNEAQ (reference sequence). After removal of 4 bases from V and 3 bases from J, the junction contained 13 bases not matched to a gene. CD45RO-negative CD8 cells positively selected for CCR7 made up the naive population, which excluded terminally differentiated effector memory CD45RA+ cells. Healthy HIV-negative adults without recent acute infections or vaccinations served as donors. Clones were sequenced by immunoSEQ multiplex PCR, and TCRdb holds only the in-frame ones, with some missing. This sample has hundreds of thousands of clones, with 95% to 97% found just once.

The sequence derives from a man aged 30 to 45 in good health. The source material was naive CD8+ T cells sorted from blood. The chain links TRBV7-9 to TRBJ2-7; 12 bases are shared with TRBD2. CDR3 nucleotide sequence: TGTGCCAGCAGCTCCTTCAAGGCTAGCGGGAGGGCTGACTACGAGCAGTACTTC. Amino acid sequence: CASSSFKASGRADYEQYF.